Reported below is one TCR beta chain. The CDR3 is made up of 17 amino acids. Germline V gene lookup returns CDR1 SGHTA and CDR2 FQGNSA. The V and J ends lost 1 base and 4 bases, in that order; junction bases with no gene match: 10. In the original analysis: Amplified reference gene primers provided the basis for estimating nucleated cell counts. The method was immunoSEQ multiplex PCR; TCRdb's version includes in-frame clones alone and lacks a portion of them. D and trimming come from the DNA, and the V and J calls and clone size come from that table. The sample holds about 140,000 clones, approximately 80% seen once. Participants in the exposed group had met a COVID-19 case in the 2 weeks before joining the study. This entry belongs to a study of blood T cell repertoires in COVID-19. Study-wide background: Samples taken during acute and convalescent COVID-19 were collected in the United States, Italy and Spain.

Material: PBMCs or T cells enriched from blood (not recorded which). This rearrangement joins TRBV7-2 to TRBJ1-1; 9 bases line up with TRBD1. This clonotype was obtained from a woman aged 18-29 years who had been exposed to COVID-19. CDR3 in amino acids: CASSLVWGQGGGTEAFF. CDR3 nucleotides: TGTGCCAGCAGCTTAGTATGGGGACAGGGAGGGGGCACTGAAGCTTTCTTT.